These 16 T cell receptor beta chains came from one sample sequenced in a study of blood T cell repertoires in COVID-19. This table comes from immunoSEQ multiplex PCR, and its TCRdb copy is limited to in-frame clones, with some not included. The sample carries fewer than 500,000 clones, approximately 90% recorded once. The specimen sequenced was peripheral blood. The receptors shown here come from a woman aged 25-40 years with active or convalescent COVID-19.

The chain is built from TRBV5-4 and TRBJ2-7, with 7 bases matching TRBD1. The trim removed 4 bases at V and 1 base at J, leaving 2 bases unmatched. Germline-derived CDR1 and CDR2 are SGHNT and YYREEE (reference sequence). The CDR3 sequence is 13 residues long. The CDR3 DNA follows: TGTGCCAGCAGCGGGGGACAGTCCTACGAGCAGTACTTC. This gives the protein CASSGGQSYEQYF.

The chain links TRBV19 to TRBJ1-1; 8 bases fit TRBD1. The CDR3 is 14 amino acids. V gave up 7 bases and J gave up 5 bases; unmatched junction bases: 9. Germline values: CDR1 LNHDA, CDR2 SQIVND (reference sequence). The CDR3 region has the DNA TGTGCCAGTATCAATACAGGGGGTGGAACTGAAGCTTTCTTT. Amino acid sequence: CASINTGGGTEAFF.

The chain links TRBV6-1 to TRBJ1-5, with 10 positions matching TRBD1. Germline trimming cut 3 bases from V and 5 bases from J; bases unmatched to any gene: 16. Looked up from germline, CDR1 is MNHNS and CDR2 is SASEGT. The CDR3 loop spans 19 amino acids. The CDR3 loop is CASSELGGALGQGDQPQHF. The CDR3 DNA reads as TGTGCCAGCAGTGAGTTAGGTGGGGCCCTCGGACAGGGGGATCAGCCCCAGCATTTT.

The count of this clone is one. The V call is TRBV5-1, the J call TRBJ2-7, with D unresolved. In germline, CDR1 is SGHRS, CDR2 YFSETQ. The CDR3 covers 13 residues. Between the trimmed V and J ends, which lost 4 bases and 1 base, there was a span of 9 bases. CDR3 amino acids: CASSLTQSYEQYF. In nucleotides, the CDR3 is TGCGCCAGCAGCCTGACACAGTCCTACGAGCAGTACTTC.

The CDR3, as DNA: TGTGCCATCAGTGGGGGGGAGGCAGATACGCAGTATTTT. Translating it yields CAISGGEADTQYF. The chain couples TRBV10-3 to TRBJ2-3; D might be TRBD2 (6 bases). The CDR3 spans 13 residues. Trimming pared 4 bases from V and 4 bases from J, leaving 9 bases between. The germline gives CDR1 ENHRY, CDR2 SYGVKD.

The chain uses TRBV11-2 and TRBJ2-2; unclear D gene. The CDR3 contains 14 residues. CDR1 is SGHAT, CDR2 FQNNGV, per germline. V was pared by 1 base and J by 2 bases, with 5 bases between. This chain's CDR3 is CASSLATNTGELFF. For the CDR3, the DNA is TGTGCCAGCAGCTTAGCTACTAACACCGGGGAGCTGTTTTTT.

This clone has a single count. The rearrangement uses TRBV10-3 and TRBJ1-2, with unresolved D. Germline CDR1 ENHRY, CDR2 SYGVKD. The CDR3 spans 11 residues. Trimming stripped 3 bases from V and 4 bases from J, with 3 bases between. The CDR3: CAISEAYGYTF. CDR3 nucleotide sequence: TGTGCCATCAGTGAAGCCTATGGCTACACCTTC.

V gene TRBV23-1 combines with J gene TRBJ2-1; TRBD2 agrees at 8 bases. TRBV23-1 is noted as an ORF with a role that remains uncertain. The CDR3 is made up of 16 amino acids. V lost 1 base to trimming and J lost 3 bases; unmatched junction nucleotides: 5. CDR3 region: CASSQYGAGDYNEQFF. CDR3 nucleotides: TGCGCCAGCAGTCAATATGGAGCGGGGGACTACAATGAGCAGTTCTTC.

The genes are TRBV14 and TRBJ2-2; 9 bases line up with TRBD1. There are 16 residues in the CDR3. V dropped 4 bases and J dropped 3; count of bases not matched to a gene: 6. The germline gives CDR1 SGHDN, CDR2 FVKESK. This chain's CDR3 is CASSPLGTGYTGELFF. CDR3 in DNA: TGTGCCAGCAGCCCACTAGGGACAGGGTACACCGGGGAGCTGTTTTTT.

This sequence joins TRBV9 and TRBJ2-3, with TRBD2 matching over 8 bases. The CDR3 length is 16 residues. V shed 0 bases, J shed 2 bases, and the junction held 5 bases outside the gene matches. CDR1 SGDLS and CDR2 YYNGEE come from the germline V gene. DNA of the CDR3: TGTGCCAGCAGCGTAGACGGCGGGGGGACCACAGATACGCAGTATTTT. As protein: CASSVDGGGTTDTQYF.

This chain joins TRBV10-2 and TRBJ1-2; D perhaps matches TRBD1 (5 bases). Trimming pared 2 bases from V and 10 bases from J, leaving 11 bases between. This CDR3 has 12 amino acids. Germline-derived CDR1 and CDR2 are WSHSY and SAAADI. The CDR3 is CASSERRDAYTF. CDR3 nucleotides: TGCGCCAGCAGTGAGAGGAGGGACGCCTACACCTTC.

The genes are TRBV4-1 and TRBJ2-3, with D perhaps TRBD1 (6 bases). The V and J ends lost 3 bases and 0 bases respectively, with 10 bases between them. Per the germline V gene, CDR1 is MGHRA and CDR2 is YSYEKL. There are 15 residues in the CDR3. For the CDR3, the DNA is TGCGCCAGCAGCCAGGAGGACAGAAGCACAGATACGCAGTATTTT. It specifies CASSQEDRSTDTQYF.

The chain employs TRBV4-1 and TRBJ2-5, with 10 bases aligning to TRBD2. Germline CDR1 MGHRA, CDR2 YSYEKL. Trimming removed 1 base from V and 0 bases from J; junction bases left unmatched: 11. This CDR3 is built from 19 residues. This CDR3 is CASSQGSWLAGADQETQYF. The CDR3 bases are TGCGCCAGCAGCCAAGGTAGTTGGCTAGCGGGAGCCGACCAAGAGACCCAGTACTTC.

The rearrangement links TRBV7-2 to TRBJ1-1; 8 bases are a match to TRBD1. The CDR3 runs 15 residues. V lost 5 bases, J lost 3 bases, and 8 bases stayed unmatched. The V gene's germline CDR1 is SGHTA and CDR2 FQGNSA. In DNA, the CDR3 is TGTGCCAGCAGCGCACCTGGACAGGGAGACACTGAAGCTTTCTTT. Translated, it gives CASSAPGQGDTEAFF.

This clone occurred once. The chain uses TRBV27 and TRBJ2-7; the D gene is possibly TRBD2 (5 bases). Germline CDR1 is MNHEY and CDR2 is SMNVEV (reference sequence). The CDR3 covers 19 residues. Trimming removed 7 bases at V and 0 bases at J, with 28 bases between. The CDR3 sequence is CASIPRGGFWRVDSYEQYF. DNA for the CDR3: TGTGCCAGCATCCCCAGAGGTGGGTTTTGGCGGGTTGACTCCTACGAGCAGTACTTC.

This clone has just one count. The J gene is TRBJ2-5, the V gene TRBV3-1 (or the pseudogene TRBV3-2), with 8 positions matching TRBD1. Unmatched junction bases numbered 8, after V lost 4 bases and J lost 4 bases. Germline V gene sequence: CDR1 LGHDT, CDR2 YNNKEL (reference sequence). There are 15 residues in the CDR3. CDR3: CASSRGQGLSETQYF. CDR3 DNA: TGTGCCAGCAGCCGCGGACAGGGTTTATCAGAGACCCAGTACTTC.